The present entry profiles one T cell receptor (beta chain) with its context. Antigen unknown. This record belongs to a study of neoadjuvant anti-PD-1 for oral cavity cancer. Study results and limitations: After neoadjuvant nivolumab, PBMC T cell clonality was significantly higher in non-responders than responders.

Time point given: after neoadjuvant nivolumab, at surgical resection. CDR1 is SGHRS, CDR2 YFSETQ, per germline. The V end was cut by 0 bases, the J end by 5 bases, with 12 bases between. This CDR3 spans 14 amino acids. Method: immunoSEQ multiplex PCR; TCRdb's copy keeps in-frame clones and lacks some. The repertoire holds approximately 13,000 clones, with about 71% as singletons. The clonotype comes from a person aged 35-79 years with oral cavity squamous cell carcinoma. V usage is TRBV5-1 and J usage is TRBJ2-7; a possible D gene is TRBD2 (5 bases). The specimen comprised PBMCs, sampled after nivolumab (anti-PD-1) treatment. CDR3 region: CASSLVRDTHEQYF. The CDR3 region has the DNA TGCGCCAGCAGCTTGGTTCGGGATACCCACGAGCAGTACTTC.